The 16 T cell receptor beta chains given below trace back to one sample, sequenced in a study of CD8 T cells in Susac syndrome. RNA amounts of about 0.5 to 1 ug underwent reverse transcription with random hexamers. From the immunoSEQ multiplex PCR reads, TCRdb called clonotypes with MiXCR, one entry per CDR3 protein. Seen here are more than 95,000 distinct CDR3 sequences, 85% to 95% observed once, and the top ten hold 0.093%. Sequenced sample: CD4+ T cells from PBMCs. These receptors originate from a human donor with multiple sclerosis.

This clonotype was counted once. J is TRBJ2-2 and V is TRBV7-2; D is possibly TRBD1 or TRBD2 (7 bases each). The V gene lost 5 bases and the J gene lost 2 bases, with 15 bases spanning the gap. The CDR3 consists of 16 residues. Germline values: CDR1 SGHTA, CDR2 FQGNSA. The CDR3 DNA reads TGTGCCAGCAGCCCCAGGGGGGGGGTTAACACCGGGGAGCTGTTTTTT. Translated: CASSPRGGVNTGELFF.

A single count supports this clonotype. This chain connects TRBV30 to TRBJ1-3, with D unresolved. Germline CDR1 reads GTSNPN; CDR2 reads SVGIG (reference sequence). V lost 2 bases and J lost 1, with 9 bases in between. The CDR3 runs 14 residues. The CDR3 sequence is CAWSPGVSGNTIYF. The CDR3 DNA sequence: TGTGCCTGGAGTCCGGGAGTTTCTGGAAACACCATATATTTT.

V is TRBV6-5 and J is TRBJ2-1; D gene ambiguous. The CDR3 consists of 15 residues. Germline V gene sequence: CDR1 MNHEY, CDR2 SVGAGI. Trimming removed 8 bases from V and 3 bases from J, with 17 bases in between. The CDR3 here is CASRSGVGSYNEQFF. CDR3 coding DNA: TGTGCCAGCCGGTCCGGTGTGGGAAGCTACAATGAGCAGTTCTTC.

CDR3 nucleotides: TGCAGTGCTAGAGAGCCTTCTATGGGCTACACCTTC. Translation gives CSAREPSMGYTF. The gene calls are TRBV20-1 and TRBJ1-2; no clear D gene. Trimming took 0 bases from V and 8 from J, leaving 10 bases between them. Germline assignment: CDR1 DFQATT and CDR2 SNEGSKA (reference sequence). The CDR3 sequence is 12 residues long.

This chain joins TRBV4-1 and TRBJ1-3; D remains unclear. The CDR3 covers 12 residues. Germline CDR1 MGHRA, CDR2 YSYEKL. With 1 base removed from V and 8 bases from J, the gap between germline ends came to 6 bases. CDR3 region: CASSQVADTIYF. The CDR3 nucleotides are TGCGCCAGCAGCCAAGTTGCGGACACCATATATTTT.

V and J are TRBV19 and TRBJ1-2; D is possibly TRBD1 (6 bases). CDR3 length equals 13 residues. V was pared by 3 bases and J by 5 bases, with 10 bases between. Per the germline V gene, CDR1 is LNHDA and CDR2 is SQIVND (reference sequence). The CDR3 reads CASSMGRGYGYTF. CDR3 in DNA: TGTGCCAGTAGTATGGGCAGGGGATATGGCTACACCTTC.

The genes are TRBV30 and TRBJ1-1; D is possibly TRBD1 (5 bases). The length of the CDR3 is 16 residues. V was clipped by 0 bases and J by 3 bases, with 17 bases between them. Looked up from germline, CDR1 is GTSNPN and CDR2 is SVGIG (reference sequence). In DNA form, the CDR3 reads TGTGCCTGGAGTGTTGGGACGGGTGATTTGGACACTGAAGCTTTCTTT. This translates into CAWSVGTGDLDTEAFF.

The rearrangement uses TRBV20-1 and TRBJ1-1; 7 positions match TRBD1. The CDR3 is 16 amino acids. V lost 0 bases, J lost 1 base, and 8 bases stayed unmatched. Germline-derived CDR1 and CDR2 are DFQATT and SNEGSKA (reference sequence). The CDR3 DNA follows: TGCAGTGCTAGAGATCGACAGGGTTACTCGAACACTGAAGCTTTCTTT. Amino acids: CSARDRQGYSNTEAFF.

V is TRBV3-1 and J is TRBJ2-2; weak D call: TRBD1 (6 bases). The CDR3 is 12 amino acids. Trimming took off 5 bases at V and 13 bases at J, with 14 bases between the two ends. Per germline, CDR1 LGHDT and CDR2 YNNKEL (reference sequence). The CDR3 DNA follows: TGTGCCAGCAGCTCTCAGGGGTCGCCGCTGTTTTTT. Translating gives CASSSQGSPLFF.

The chain couples TRBV6-1 to TRBJ2-7; 10 bases are shared with TRBD1. Germline V gene lookup returns CDR1 MNHNS and CDR2 SASEGT. There are 14 residues in the CDR3. Trimming took 5 bases from V and 5 from J; bases not matched to a gene: 6. The CDR3 loop is CASSNRDRGDEQYF. CDR3 nucleotide sequence: TGTGCCAGCAGTAACCGGGACAGGGGCGACGAGCAGTACTTC.

The CDR3 bases are TGCAGTGCTAGTCCTACGGAAAAGACCCAGTACTTC. Translated: CSASPTEKTQYF. This rearrangement joins TRBV20-1 to TRBJ2-5; D unresolved. Trimming removed 3 bases from V and 6 bases from J, with 11 bases in between. This CDR3 has 12 residues. Germline assignment: CDR1 DFQATT and CDR2 SNEGSKA (reference sequence).

V usage is TRBV29-1 and J usage is TRBJ2-1; 9 bases are shared with TRBD1. The CDR3 spans 13 residues. CDR1 is SQVTM and CDR2 is ANQGSEA in the germline V gene. Trimming took 6 bases from V and 4 from J; bases not matched to a gene: 4. CDR3 region: CSVGTGSYNEQFF. The DNA of the CDR3 is TGCAGCGTGGGGACAGGGTCATACAATGAGCAGTTCTTC.

CDR3 sequence (DNA): TGTGCCAGCAGCGTCGACAGCCTATATTCACCCCTCCACTTT. Protein sequence: CASSVDSLYSPLHF. This chain uses TRBV7-9 with TRBJ1-6; TRBD1 is a possible D gene (5 bases). The germline V gene encodes CDR1 SEHNR and CDR2 FQNEAQ (reference sequence). The CDR3 is 14 amino acids. V was clipped by 5 bases and J by 8 bases, with 13 bases between them.

This clonotype turned up a few times. This chain uses TRBV30 with TRBJ1-1; 7 bases are a match to TRBD1. CDR3 length: 14 residues. V shed 3 bases, J shed 0 bases, and the junction held 4 bases outside the gene matches. The V gene's germline CDR1 is GTSNPN and CDR2 SVGIG (reference sequence). In DNA form, the CDR3 reads TGTGCCTGGAGCCCCGGGACAGTGAACACTGAAGCTTTCTTT. Amino acids: CAWSPGTVNTEAFF.

This clonotype was recorded a few times. The V and J genes are TRBV11-3 and TRBJ1-6; 7 bases are a match to TRBD1. The CDR3 is 15 amino acids. The junction had 9 bases not matched to a gene; V was cut back by 4 bases and J by 9 bases. The germline V gene has CDR1 SGHNT and CDR2 YENEEA. The CDR3 here is CASSSRTGGFSPLHF. The CDR3, as DNA: TGTGCCAGCAGCTCCAGGACAGGAGGGTTTTCACCCCTCCACTTT.

The chain links TRBV14 to TRBJ1-1; no clear D gene. The CDR3 extends over 12 amino acids. Germline CDR1 and CDR2: SGHDN and FVKESK. Trimming removed 0 bases at V and 5 bases at J, with 4 bases between. The CDR3 is CASSQDWTEAFF. CDR3 in DNA: TGTGCCAGCAGCCAAGATTGGACTGAAGCTTTCTTT.